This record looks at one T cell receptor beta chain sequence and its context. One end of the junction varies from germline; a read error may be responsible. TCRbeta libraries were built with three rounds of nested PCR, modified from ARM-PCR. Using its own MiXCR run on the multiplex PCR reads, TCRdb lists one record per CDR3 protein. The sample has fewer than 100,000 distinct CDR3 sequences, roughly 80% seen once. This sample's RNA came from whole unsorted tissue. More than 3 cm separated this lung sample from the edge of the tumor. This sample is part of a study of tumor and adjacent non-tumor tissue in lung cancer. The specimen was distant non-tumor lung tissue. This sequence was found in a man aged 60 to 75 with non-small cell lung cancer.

The CDR3 bases are TGCTGTGCTAAGGGGACTAACGGGGGAGACACCGGCGAGCTGTTTTTT. This translates into CCAKGTNGGDTGELFF. The chain carries TRBV20-1 and TRBJ2-2; 7 bases fit TRBD2. The CDR3 has 16 amino acids. Germline CDR1 DFQATT, CDR2 SNEGSKA (reference sequence).